This T cell receptor beta chain derives from a study of T cell clonotyping in hematopoietic cell transplantation. Indicated time point: recipient sample about 28 days before transplant, after cytoreduction. Unmatched junction bases numbered 8, after V lost 4 bases and J lost 3 bases. The length of the CDR3 is 15 residues. Germline V gene data show CDR1 as SGHNT and CDR2 as YYREEE (reference sequence). Assay used: immunoSEQ multiplex PCR; TCRdb lists only in-frame clones, some missing. The sample includes some 13,000 clones, roughly 88% of them seen just once. The origin of this receptor is a man between 60 and 75 years old with acute myeloid leukemia. Some clones in this sample may be carry-over from other donors' samples. This chain links TRBV5-4 with TRBJ2-7, with 9 positions matching TRBD1. The sample was peripheral blood mononuclear cells, taken before stem cell transplant. CDR3 coding DNA: TGTGCCAGCAGCCCTATGGGACAGGGAGGCTACGAGCAGTACTTC. The encoded protein is CASSPMGQGGYEQYF.